This TCR beta chain was retrieved from a study of blood T cells in healthy people across ages. Using a J-beta primer mix together with a sample-barcoded 5' primer, a second PCR was run for about 6 to 12 cycles. With 12 random nucleotides, a template-switch adaptor tagged each individual cDNA molecule. One entry per CDR3 protein, called by TCRdb with MiXCR from the 5' RACE reads. The sample lists roughly 680,000 distinct CDR3 sequences; roughly 49% were seen once. Only a few counts were recorded for this clonotype. A junction boundary mismatches the germline segment, possibly from a read error. The CDR3 has 13 residues.

Sequencing was done on a sample of blood. The rearrangement links TRBV12-3 or TRBV12-4 to TRBJ2-6; the D is unclear. This receptor was identified in a woman aged 60-75 years in good health. The CDR3 protein is CATSHRGANVLTF. CDR3 sequence (DNA): TGTGCCACCAGTCATCGCGGGGCCAACGTCCTGACTTTC.